What follows are 25 T cell receptor beta chains derived from one specimen sequenced in a study of T cells in Graves' hyperthyroidism and ophthalmopathy. Using RNA transcripts as the source, TCR beta CDR3 regions were amplified. During a first-round RT-PCR of the TCR CDR3, the HTBI primer set was used. One entry per CDR3 protein, called by TCRdb with MiXCR from the multiplex PCR reads. Altogether roughly 700,000 distinct CDR3 sequences are present, 17% being singletons, with the ten largest covering about 16%. Sequencing was carried out using blood. These receptors were obtained from a man aged 50 to 59 with Graves' hyperthyroidism.

Many counts were recorded for this clonotype. The chain uses TRBV27 and TRBJ2-7, with D perhaps TRBD1 or TRBD2 (5 bases each). The V gene lost 5 bases and the J gene lost 2 bases, with 10 bases spanning the gap. Germline V lookup: CDR1 MNHEY, CDR2 SMNVEV (reference sequence). This CDR3 is 13 amino acids long. The CDR3 region is CASSGRGPYEQYF. Written as DNA, the CDR3 is TGTGCCAGCAGTGGACGGGGACCCTACGAGCAGTACTTC.

About this clonotype: One end of the junction does not line up with germline, which may come from a read error. The V gene is TRBV7-9, the J gene TRBJ2-3; TRBD1 might be the D (6 bases). This CDR3 is 14 amino acids long. CDR1 is SEHNR, CDR2 FQNEAQ, per germline (reference sequence). The CDR3 spells CASIKAGATDTQCF. CDR3 nucleotides: TGTGCCAGCATCAAGGCAGGGGCGACAGATACGCAGTGTTTT.

Ten or more counts support this clonotype. This rearrangement joins TRBV29-1 to TRBJ2-2; 8 bases fit TRBD1. Trimming at V came to 6 bases and at J to 6 bases, leaving 12 bases not matched to a gene. The V gene's germline CDR1 is SQVTM and CDR2 ANQGSEA. The CDR3 length is 15 residues. The CDR3 bases are TGCAGCGTAGGCTGGACAGGGCCGCAGGCCGGGGAGCTGTTTTTT. It specifies CSVGWTGPQAGELFF.

In nucleotides, the CDR3 is TGTGCCAGCAGCTTAGCGTTCGGGAGCCTCCTAGATACGCAGTATTTT. Protein: CASSLAFGSLLDTQYF. This chain connects TRBV7-8 to TRBJ2-3; TRBD2 might be the D (6 bases). The CDR3 spans 16 residues. Germline assignment: CDR1 SGHVS and CDR2 FQNEAQ. V was pared by 0 bases and J by 5 bases, with 15 bases between.

This clonotype has a count of ten or more. The chain uses TRBV10-3 and TRBJ2-1; D uncertain. The CDR3 loop spans 17 amino acids. Germline V gene lookup returns CDR1 ENHRY and CDR2 SYGVKD. Trimming removed 0 bases at V and 0 bases at J, with 12 bases between. The CDR3 DNA is TGTGCCATCAGTGAGTCGACGGGTCGGAGCTCCTACAATGAGCAGTTCTTC. Its translation is CAISESTGRSSYNEQFF.

The sample holds many counts of this clonotype. The chain joins TRBV19 to TRBJ2-3; 8 bases agree with TRBD2. From germline, CDR1 is LNHDA and CDR2 SQIVND (reference sequence). J was trimmed by 4 bases and V by 7 bases; bases with no gene match: 10. The CDR3 contains 15 residues. The CDR3 reads CASTDGGGIADTQYF. In DNA form, the CDR3 reads TGTGCCAGTACCGACGGGGGGGGAATCGCAGATACGCAGTATTTT.

At least ten counts were recorded for this clonotype. The CDR3 region is CASSQVPDTQYF. The DNA for the CDR3 is TGTGCCAGCAGCCAAGTCCCAGATACGCAGTATTTT. This chain connects TRBV3-1 to TRBJ2-3; D unresolved. CDR1 and CDR2 (germline): LGHDT, YNNKEL (reference sequence). Trimming left V 1 base short and J 4 bases short, with 3 bases between. This CDR3 has 12 residues.

This clonotype has at least ten counts. This chain links TRBV2 with TRBJ1-2; 8 nucleotides match TRBD1. The CDR3 sequence is 15 residues long. Looked up from germline, CDR1 is SNHLY and CDR2 is FYNNEI. The junction had 11 bases not matched to a gene; V was cut back by 6 bases and J by 5 bases. This CDR3 reads CASSPSRGQVYGYTF. In DNA, the CDR3 is TGTGCCAGCAGCCCCTCCAGGGGGCAGGTGTATGGCTACACCTTC. Full variable domain (remainder filled in from reference TRBV2 and TRBJ1-2): EPEVTQTPSHQVTQMGQEVILRCVPISNHLYFYWYRQILGQKVEFLVSFYNNEISEKSEIFDDQFSVERPDGSNFTLKIRSTKLEDSAMYFCASSPSRGQVYGYTFGSGTRLTVV.

This clonotype was observed many times. The chain recombines TRBV9 with TRBJ2-5, with D unclear. V lost 3 bases to trimming and J lost 1 base, with 10 bases between them. CDR3 length: 14 residues. Germline values: CDR1 SGDLS, CDR2 YYNGEE. CDR3 loop: CASSARVGQETQYF. The DNA of the CDR3 is TGTGCCAGCAGCGCAAGGGTCGGCCAAGAGACCCAGTACTTC.

This clonotype has at least ten counts. As DNA, the CDR3 is TGTGCCAGCAGCTCGCTACAGGGCCCAAGGGAGACCCAGTACTTC. Translation gives CASSSLQGPRETQYF. The J gene is TRBJ2-5, the V gene TRBV11-1; weak D call: TRBD1 (6 bases). Per germline, CDR1 SGHAT and CDR2 FQDESV (reference sequence). V was pared by 4 bases and J by 5 bases, with 17 bases between. CDR3 length: 15 amino acids.

This chain joins TRBV7-9 and TRBJ1-1; D not certain. V was clipped by 1 base and J by 0 bases, with 15 bases between them. This CDR3 has 17 amino acids. In germline, CDR1 is SEHNR, CDR2 FQNEAQ (reference sequence). CDR3 amino acids: CASSLVDLAAMNTEAFF. CDR3 nucleotides: TGTGCCAGCAGCTTAGTAGATCTCGCAGCTATGAACACTGAAGCTTTCTTT.

The chain uses TRBV9 and TRBJ2-7, with D possibly being TRBD1 or TRBD2 (5 bases each). Germline V lookup: CDR1 SGDLS, CDR2 YYNGEE. The CDR3 covers 15 residues. V gave up 0 bases and J gave up 3 bases, with 13 bases separating them. This CDR3 reads CASSVVEGSLYEQYF. The DNA of the CDR3 is TGTGCCAGCAGCGTAGTTGAGGGGTCTCTCTACGAGCAGTACTTC.

DNA for the CDR3: TGTGCCAGCAGTTTATATGCGCAGGGTGGCGGCTACACCTTC. Its protein is CASSLYAQGGGYTF. V and J are TRBV28 and TRBJ1-2, with a weak D call TRBD1 (5 bases). V lost 1 base, J lost 8 bases, and 14 bases lay in between. The CDR3 has 14 residues. CDR1 is MDHEN, CDR2 SYDVKM, per germline.

In its sample, this clonotype was seen many times. J is TRBJ2-1 and V is TRBV19, with TRBD2 matching 11 bases. The germline CDR1 and CDR2 sequences are LNHDA and SQIVND (reference sequence). With V trimmed by 4 bases and J by 5 bases, 7 bases remained unmatched. The CDR3 consists of 16 residues. CDR3 nucleotides: TGTGCCAGTAGTACACGACTAGCGGGATACAACAATGAGCAGTTCTTC. It encodes CASSTRLAGYNNEQFF.

The chain has TRBV28 and TRBJ1-1; 9 positions match TRBD1. The CDR3 runs 15 residues. The junction had 9 bases not matched to a gene; V was cut back by 5 bases and J by 5 bases. The germline CDR1 and CDR2 sequences are MDHEN and SYDVKM. The CDR3 region has the DNA TGTGCCAGCAGTATACCACAGGGGGCAGGGACTGAAGCTTTCTTT. Translation gives CASSIPQGAGTEAFF.

This clonotype was picked up many times. DNA of the CDR3: TGTGCCAGCAAATGGGACAGGGGGCCCTACAATGAGCAGTTCTTC. Protein product: CASKWDRGPYNEQFF. This sequence joins TRBV6-5 and TRBJ2-1; TRBD1 matches 12 bases. CDR3 size: 15 residues. Germline V gene lookup returns CDR1 MNHEY and CDR2 SVGAGI. The V gene end was trimmed by 7 bases and the J gene end by 2 bases; junction bases not matched to a gene: 3.

This clonotype appeared many times. The rearrangement uses TRBV27 and TRBJ1-2, with TRBD1 matching 7 bases. Trimming cost V 3 bases and J 7 bases; bases outside gene matches: 5. The CDR3 length is 13 residues. Germline V gives CDR1 MNHEY, CDR2 SMNVEV (reference sequence). In DNA, the CDR3 is TGTGCCAGCAGTTTGTCTGGGACAGCTGGCTACACCTTC. This codes for CASSLSGTAGYTF.

The chain links TRBV30 to TRBJ2-2, with 7 bases matching TRBD2. V was clipped by 3 bases and J by 0 bases; unmatched bases: 7. Germline lookup yields CDR1 GTSNPN and CDR2 SVGIG (reference sequence). The CDR3 has 16 amino acids. CDR3 residues: CAWRARLASNTGELFF. CDR3 nucleotide sequence: TGTGCCTGGAGGGCGAGACTAGCTTCGAACACCGGGGAGCTGTTTTTT.

This clonotype has ten or more counts. This chain connects TRBV27 to TRBJ2-1; TRBD2 matches at 10 bases. Trimming took 7 bases from V and 7 from J; bases not matched to a gene: 13. The germline gives CDR1 MNHEY, CDR2 SMNVEV (reference sequence). The CDR3 runs 16 residues. In DNA form, the CDR3 reads TGTGCCAGCAATCCCAGAGCTAGCGGGAGTGGAAATGAGCAGTTCTTC. This sequence encodes CASNPRASGSGNEQFF.

In its sample, this clonotype was seen many times. The chain carries TRBV12-3 or TRBV12-4 and TRBJ1-2; a weak D match, TRBD1 (5 bases). V was clipped by 3 bases and J by 6 bases, with 11 bases between them. The CDR3 consists of 13 residues. The chain's CDR3 is CASSFRRENGYTF. CDR3 DNA: TGTGCCAGCAGTTTTCGCAGGGAGAATGGCTACACCTTC.

This chain uses TRBV2 with TRBJ1-1; D gene ambiguous. The germline V gene has CDR1 SNHLY and CDR2 FYNNEI. The CDR3 consists of 12 residues. The V end lost 5 bases, the J end lost 7 bases, and 11 bases lay between the germline ends. The CDR3 DNA follows: TGTGCCAGCAGTAAGGACGGAGTTGAAGCTTTCTTT. Translated: CASSKDGVEAFF.

The genes are TRBV29-1 and TRBJ2-1; TRBD2 matches 12 bases. The CDR3 totals 13 residues. Germline V gene data show CDR1 as SQVTM and CDR2 as ANQGSEA. Germline trimming cut 2 bases from V and 9 bases from J; bases unmatched to any gene: 2. In nucleotides, the CDR3 is TGCAGCGTTGAACTAGCGGGAGGGCGTGAGCAGTTCTTC. This sequence encodes CSVELAGGREQFF.

This clonotype was seen many times. The V gene is TRBV7-9, the J gene TRBJ2-7; TRBD2 is a possible D gene (6 bases). Deletions cut 5 bases from V and 1 base from J, with 18 bases between. Per germline, CDR1 SEHNR and CDR2 FQNEAQ (reference sequence). The CDR3 consists of 16 residues. For the CDR3, the DNA is TGTGCCAGCAGCAACTTCTCGGGGGACGTATCCTACGAGCAGTACTTC. This gives the protein CASSNFSGDVSYEQYF.

This clonotype appeared many times. This chain connects TRBV28 to TRBJ1-1, with 8 positions matching TRBD1. Germline CDR1 MDHEN, CDR2 SYDVKM. This CDR3 is 17 amino acids long. The junction had 11 bases not matched to a gene; V was cut back by 5 bases and J by 0 bases. CDR3 sequence (DNA): TGTGCCAGCAGTCCGGTGTCAGGGGGCCGCCTGAACACTGAAGCTTTCTTT. Amino acids: CASSPVSGGRLNTEAFF.

The genes are TRBV9 and TRBJ2-1; D is unresolved. The CDR3 extends over 13 amino acids. V shed 4 bases and J shed 8 bases, with 13 bases lying between them. Per the germline V gene, CDR1 is SGDLS and CDR2 is YYNGEE. The CDR3 nucleotides read TGTGCCAGCAGCACCCGGCTAGTACATGAGCAGTTCTTC. It yields the protein CASSTRLVHEQFF.